This TCR beta chain was sequenced in a study of T cells in localized non-small cell lung cancer. Study conclusions and caveats: Adjacent lung was found to contain a median about 60 of the top 100 tumor clones. Higher T cell density in the blood was associated with longer overall survival, whereas higher adjacent-lung clonality associated with shorter survival.

Turning to this clone: Its cognate antigen is unknown.

The CDR3 runs to 16 residues. CDR1 SGHNT and CDR2 YYREEE come from the germline V gene (reference sequence). V was clipped by 5 bases and J by 2 bases; unmatched bases: 7. The method was immunoSEQ multiplex PCR; TCRdb's version includes in-frame clones alone and lacks a portion of them. The repertoire holds about 78,000 clones, with 80% to 90% as singletons. Here the sequenced sample was peripheral blood, taken before any cancer treatment. J is TRBJ2-5 and V is TRBV5-4; 12 bases are shared with TRBD2. This sequence originates from a man aged 35 to 70 with stage I lung adenocarcinoma. The CDR3 DNA is TGTGCCAGCAGTAACCTAGCGGGGGGGCCGCAAGAGACCCAGTACTTC. This encodes CASSNLAGGPQETQYF.